This T cell receptor beta chain originates from a study of T-cell reconstitution after alpha-beta-depleted transplantation in children. Looked up from germline, CDR1 is MNHEY and CDR2 is SMNVEV (reference sequence). The CDR3 has 18 residues. V gave up 5 bases and J gave up 3 bases, with 20 bases separating them. This clonotype has just a few counts. It was with unique molecular identifiers that the TCRbeta library was prepared. MiXCR was run by TCRdb on the PCR reads, yielding one entry per CDR3 protein. The sample has around 500,000 distinct CDR3 sequences; 9.5% to 15% are singletons. The chain links TRBV27 to TRBJ2-6; D is unresolved. The TCR originated in a human donor who donated a stem cell graft to a child with combined immunodeficiency. Material: PBMCs from the stem cell graft donor, obtained from the stem cell graft. The CDR3 coding sequence is TGTGCCAGCAGTACCTTAACCCCAACGTCGTTTGGGGCCAACGTCCTGACTTTC. This gives the protein CASSTLTPTSFGANVLTF. The full variable domain, its missing parts supplied by reference TRBV27 and TRBJ2-6, is EAQVTQNPRYLITVTGKKLTVTCSQNMNHEYMSWYRQDPGLGLRQIYYSMNVEVTDKGDVPEGYKVSRKEKRNFPLILESPSPNQTSLYFCASSTLTPTSFGANVLTFGAGSRLTVL.